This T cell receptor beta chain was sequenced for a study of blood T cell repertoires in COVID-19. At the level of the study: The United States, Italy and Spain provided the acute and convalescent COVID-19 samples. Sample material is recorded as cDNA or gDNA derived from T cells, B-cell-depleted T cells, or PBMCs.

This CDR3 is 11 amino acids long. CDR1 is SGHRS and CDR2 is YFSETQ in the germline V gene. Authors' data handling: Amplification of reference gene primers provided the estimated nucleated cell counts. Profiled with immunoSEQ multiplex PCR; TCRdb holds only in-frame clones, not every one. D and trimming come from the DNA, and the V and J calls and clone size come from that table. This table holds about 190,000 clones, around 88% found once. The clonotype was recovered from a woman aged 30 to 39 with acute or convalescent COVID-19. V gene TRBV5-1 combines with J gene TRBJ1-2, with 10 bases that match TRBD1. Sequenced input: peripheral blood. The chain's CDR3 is CPPGQGYGYTF. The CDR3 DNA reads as TGCCCTCCGGGACAGGGGTATGGCTACACCTTC. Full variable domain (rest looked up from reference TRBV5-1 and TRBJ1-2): KAGVTQTPRYLIKTRGQQVTLSCSPISGHRSVSWYQQTPGQGLQFLFEYFSETQRNKGNFPGRFSGRQFSNSRSEMNVSTLELGDSALYLCPPGQGYGYTFGSGTRLTVV.